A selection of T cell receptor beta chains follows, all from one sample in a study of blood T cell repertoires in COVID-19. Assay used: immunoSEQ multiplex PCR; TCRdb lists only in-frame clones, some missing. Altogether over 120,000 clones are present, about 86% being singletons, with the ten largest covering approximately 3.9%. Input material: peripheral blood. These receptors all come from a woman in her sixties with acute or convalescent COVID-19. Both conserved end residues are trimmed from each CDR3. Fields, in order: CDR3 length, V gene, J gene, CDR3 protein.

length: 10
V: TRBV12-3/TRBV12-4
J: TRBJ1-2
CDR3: ASSLGGVGYT

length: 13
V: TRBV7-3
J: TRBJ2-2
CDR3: ASSLAGGVGGELF

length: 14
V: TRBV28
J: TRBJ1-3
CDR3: ASSFSAGHSGNTIY

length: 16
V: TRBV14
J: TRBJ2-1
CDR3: ASSQGVGGSKGYNEQF

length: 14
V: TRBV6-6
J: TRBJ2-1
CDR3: ASSYLPASGYNEQF

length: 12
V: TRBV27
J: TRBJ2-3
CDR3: ASGAGPGGNTQY

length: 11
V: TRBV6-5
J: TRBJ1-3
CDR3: ASIGGVGNTIY

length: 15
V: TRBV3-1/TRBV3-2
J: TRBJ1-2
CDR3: ASSQPFPPGVYFCYT

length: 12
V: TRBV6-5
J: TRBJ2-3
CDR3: AGRAAGGVHTQY

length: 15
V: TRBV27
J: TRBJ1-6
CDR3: ASSFLEGGSWNSPLH

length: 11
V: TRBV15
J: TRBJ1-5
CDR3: ATSSELNQPQH

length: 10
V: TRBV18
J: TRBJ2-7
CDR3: ASSRYTDEQY

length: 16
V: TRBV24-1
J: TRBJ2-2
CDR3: ATSDLSGRHDNTGELF

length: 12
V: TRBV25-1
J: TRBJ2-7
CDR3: ASSKEAGHYEQY

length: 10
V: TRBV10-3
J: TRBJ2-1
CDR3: AIRRGSNEQF

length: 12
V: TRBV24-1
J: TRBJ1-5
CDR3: ATSGEGFGQPQH

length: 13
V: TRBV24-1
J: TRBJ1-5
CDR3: ATGDSRYSNQPQH

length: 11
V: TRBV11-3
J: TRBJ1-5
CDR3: ASSLELSQPQH

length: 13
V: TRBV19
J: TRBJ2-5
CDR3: ASRPGGAYQETQY

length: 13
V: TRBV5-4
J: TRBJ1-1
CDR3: ASSLGGGTRAEAF

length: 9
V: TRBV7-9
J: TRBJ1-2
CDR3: ASSTNYGYT

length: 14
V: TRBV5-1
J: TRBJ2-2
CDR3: ASSLWGSLNTGELF

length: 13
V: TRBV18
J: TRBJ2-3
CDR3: ASSPRQPLTDTQY

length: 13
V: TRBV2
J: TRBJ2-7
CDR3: ASGPRRTSGYEQY

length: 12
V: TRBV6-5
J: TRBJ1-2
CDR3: ASSYSENRAGYT

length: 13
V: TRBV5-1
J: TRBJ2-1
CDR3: ASSLVAGAQLEQF

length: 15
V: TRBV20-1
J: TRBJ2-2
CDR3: SASPLRGQVRTGELF

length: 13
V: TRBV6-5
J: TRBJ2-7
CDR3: ASKPPGQGVSEQY

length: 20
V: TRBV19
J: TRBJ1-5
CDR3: ASSFRGQGPLRARVSNQPQH

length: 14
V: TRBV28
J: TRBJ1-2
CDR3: ASSLGSLGGLEGYT

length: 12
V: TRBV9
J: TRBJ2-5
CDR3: ASSVGTMQETQY

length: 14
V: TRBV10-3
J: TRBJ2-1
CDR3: AISEFNPRQTFEQF

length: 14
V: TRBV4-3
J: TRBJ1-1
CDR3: ASSLGRLGPNTEAF

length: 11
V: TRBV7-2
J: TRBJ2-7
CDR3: ASRPGQVYEQY

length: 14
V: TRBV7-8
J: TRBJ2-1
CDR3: ASSLALAGVNNEQF

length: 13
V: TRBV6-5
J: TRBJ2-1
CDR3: ASSLSGSGAYEQF

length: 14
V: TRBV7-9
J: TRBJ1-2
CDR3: ASSSPTGWPNYGYT

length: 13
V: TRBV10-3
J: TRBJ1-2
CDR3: AIRKQGERTYGYT

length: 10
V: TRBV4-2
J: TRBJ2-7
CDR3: ASSQSRAEQY

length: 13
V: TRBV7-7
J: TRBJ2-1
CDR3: ASSQLAGEYNEQF

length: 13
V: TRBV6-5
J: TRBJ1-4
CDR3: ASSLATTTNEKLF

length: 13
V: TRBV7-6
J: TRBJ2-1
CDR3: ASSLEQRRDNEQF

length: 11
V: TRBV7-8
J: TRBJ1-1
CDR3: ASSLGGRGEAF

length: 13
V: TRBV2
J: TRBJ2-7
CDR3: ASRVGQAPSYEQY

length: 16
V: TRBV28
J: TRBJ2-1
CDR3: ASSSQTLTSGVLYEQF

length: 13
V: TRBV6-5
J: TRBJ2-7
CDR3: ASSWGGVGTYEQY

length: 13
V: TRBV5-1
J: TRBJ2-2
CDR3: ASSLVGQGAGELF

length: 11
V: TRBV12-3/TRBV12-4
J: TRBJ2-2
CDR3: ASRLAGEGELF

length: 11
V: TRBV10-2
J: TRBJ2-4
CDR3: ASSDLAKNIQY

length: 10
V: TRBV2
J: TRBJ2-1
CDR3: ASSDGGRGQF

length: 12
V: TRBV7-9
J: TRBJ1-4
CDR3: ASSLYQGDEKLF

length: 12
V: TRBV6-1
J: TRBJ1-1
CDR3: ASSELQGATEAF

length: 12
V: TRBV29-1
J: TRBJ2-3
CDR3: SVVRLWGSDTQY

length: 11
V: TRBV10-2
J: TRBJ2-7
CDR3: ASMGHDSYEQY

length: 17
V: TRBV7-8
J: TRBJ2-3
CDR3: ASSLGRLAGGRRTDTQY

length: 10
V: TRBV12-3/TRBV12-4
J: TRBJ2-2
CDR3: ATGGSTGELF

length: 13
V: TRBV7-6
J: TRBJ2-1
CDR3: ASSLVAGTYNEQF

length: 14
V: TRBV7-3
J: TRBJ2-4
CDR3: ASSQHTGGGKNIQY

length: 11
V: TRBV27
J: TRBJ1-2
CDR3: ASTGQDGYGYT

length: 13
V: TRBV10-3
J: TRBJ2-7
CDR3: AITLGETGVDEQY